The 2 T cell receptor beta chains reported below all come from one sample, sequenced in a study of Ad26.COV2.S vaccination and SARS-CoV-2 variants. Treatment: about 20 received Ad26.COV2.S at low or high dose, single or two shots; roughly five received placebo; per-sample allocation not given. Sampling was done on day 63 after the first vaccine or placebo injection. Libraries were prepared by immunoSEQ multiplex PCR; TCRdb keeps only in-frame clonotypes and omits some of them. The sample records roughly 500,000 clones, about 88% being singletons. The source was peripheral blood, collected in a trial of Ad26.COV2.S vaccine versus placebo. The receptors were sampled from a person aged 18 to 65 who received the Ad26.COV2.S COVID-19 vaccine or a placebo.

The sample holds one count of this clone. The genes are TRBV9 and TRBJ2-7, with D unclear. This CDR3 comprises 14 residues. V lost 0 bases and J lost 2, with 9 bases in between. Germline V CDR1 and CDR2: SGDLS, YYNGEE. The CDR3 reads CASSVGVGPYEQYF. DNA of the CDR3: TGTGCCAGCAGCGTAGGGGTAGGGCCCTACGAGCAGTACTTC. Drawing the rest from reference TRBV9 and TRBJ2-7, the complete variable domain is DSGVTQTPKHLITATGQRVTLRCSPRSGDLSVYWYQQSLDQGLQFLIQYYNGEERAKGNILERFSAQQFPDLHSELNLSSLELGDSALYFCASSVGVGPYEQYFGPGTRLTVT.

The CDR3 spells CATSASGTGDSYEQYF. The CDR3 DNA follows: TGTGCCACCAGTGCCTCCGGGACAGGTGACTCCTACGAGCAGTACTTC. The chain couples TRBV24-1 to TRBJ2-7; 8 bases agree with TRBD1. The CDR3 consists of 16 residues. From germline, CDR1 is KGHDR and CDR2 SFDVKD. J lost 0 bases, V lost 5 bases, and 8 bases had no gene match.